Presented here are 6 T cell receptor beta chains from one specimen sequenced in a study of PD-1 blockade in mismatch repair-deficient tumors. Some clones are missing from TCRdb's copy, which holds only in-frame ones; the method was immunoSEQ multiplex PCR. The sample yields about 100,000 clones, 82% seen once. The specimen comprised peripheral blood, sampled less than 37 weeks after starting pembrolizumab. All receptors come from an adult with mismatch repair-deficient cancer.

J is TRBJ1-1 and V is TRBV7-6, with 11 bases matching TRBD1. The CDR3 consists of 14 residues. With V trimmed by 1 base and J by 10 bases, 5 bases remained unmatched. CDR1 is SGHVS and CDR2 is FNYEAQ in the germline V gene. This CDR3 reads CASSLGDRGFGAFF. The CDR3 DNA reads as TGTGCCAGCAGCTTAGGGGACAGGGGGTTCGGAGCTTTCTTT.

V usage is TRBV21-1 and J usage is TRBJ1-2. TRBV21-1 counts as a pseudogene. The CDR3 contains 17 residues. The CDR3 DNA sequence: TGTGCCAGCAGCAAGCGGGAGGAACGAATCCCCCACTATGGCTACACCTTC. Protein sequence: CASSKREERIPHYGYTF.

The V and J genes are TRBV29-1 and TRBJ2-7; D is possibly TRBD1 or TRBD2 (6 bases each). CDR1 and CDR2 (germline): SQVTM, ANQGSEA. The CDR3 contains 15 residues. V lost 0 bases, J lost 3 bases, and 15 bases lay in between. DNA of the CDR3: TGCAGCGTTGAAGAAAGGGGGGCGTCGAGCTACGAGCAGTACTTC. Translating it yields CSVEERGASSYEQYF.

This chain uses TRBV6-1 with TRBJ2-3; D might be TRBD2 (6 bases). Germline CDR1 reads MNHNS; CDR2 reads SASEGT. The CDR3 loop spans 15 amino acids. V lost 6 bases and J lost 6, with 19 bases in between. The CDR3 nucleotides are TGTGCCAGCAGCGATTTCGGGGAGGTAGCCGATACGCAGTATTTT. Its protein is CASSDFGEVADTQYF.

The CDR3 sequence: CASSAAYSNQPQHF. The CDR3 DNA sequence: TGTGCCAGCAGCGCAGCTTATAGCAATCAGCCCCAGCATTTT. This chain uses TRBV6-6 with TRBJ1-5; D is uncertain. The CDR3 extends over 14 amino acids. Germline CDR1 and CDR2: MNHNY and SVGAGI (reference sequence). V was clipped by 6 bases and J by 0 bases, with 9 bases between them.

This chain uses TRBV7-2 with TRBJ1-1; D gene unclear. Germline assignment: CDR1 SGHTA and CDR2 FQGNSA. The CDR3 sequence is 14 residues long. V lost 6 bases and J 4 bases, leaving 15 bases between the germline ends. The CDR3 region has the DNA TGTGCCAGCAGGCCTAGGGCGGCGGCCACTGAAGCTTTCTTT. As protein: CASRPRAAATEAFF.